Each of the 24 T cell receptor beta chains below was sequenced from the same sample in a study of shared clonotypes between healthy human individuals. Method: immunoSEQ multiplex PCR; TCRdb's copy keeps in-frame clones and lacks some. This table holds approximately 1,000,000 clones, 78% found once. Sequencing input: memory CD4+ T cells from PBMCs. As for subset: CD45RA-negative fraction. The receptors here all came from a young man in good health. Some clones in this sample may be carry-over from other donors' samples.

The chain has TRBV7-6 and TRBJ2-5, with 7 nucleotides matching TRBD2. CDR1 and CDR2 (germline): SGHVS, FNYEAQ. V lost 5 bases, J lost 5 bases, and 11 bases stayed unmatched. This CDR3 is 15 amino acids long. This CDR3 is CASSAPGLGRETQYF. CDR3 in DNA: TGTGCCAGCAGCGCTCCGGGCCTCGGGAGGGAGACCCAGTACTTC.

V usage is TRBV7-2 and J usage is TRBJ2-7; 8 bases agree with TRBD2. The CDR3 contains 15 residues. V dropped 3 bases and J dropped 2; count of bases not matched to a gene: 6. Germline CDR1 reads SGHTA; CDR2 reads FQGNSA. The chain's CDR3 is CASSLTGLVTYEQYF. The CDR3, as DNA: TGTGCCAGCAGCTTGACGGGACTAGTCACCTACGAGCAGTACTTC.

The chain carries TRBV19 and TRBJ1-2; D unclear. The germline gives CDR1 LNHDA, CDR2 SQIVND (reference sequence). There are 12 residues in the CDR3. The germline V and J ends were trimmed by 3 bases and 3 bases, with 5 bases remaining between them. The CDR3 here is CASSIADYGYTF. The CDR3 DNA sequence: TGTGCCAGTAGTATCGCAGACTATGGCTACACCTTC.

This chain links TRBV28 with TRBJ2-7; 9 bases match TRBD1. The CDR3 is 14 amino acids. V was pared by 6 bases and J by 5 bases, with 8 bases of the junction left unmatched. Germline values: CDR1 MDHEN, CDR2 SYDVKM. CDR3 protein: CASRTTGQGNEQYF. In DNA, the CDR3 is TGTGCCAGCAGGACGACCGGACAGGGGAACGAGCAGTACTTC.

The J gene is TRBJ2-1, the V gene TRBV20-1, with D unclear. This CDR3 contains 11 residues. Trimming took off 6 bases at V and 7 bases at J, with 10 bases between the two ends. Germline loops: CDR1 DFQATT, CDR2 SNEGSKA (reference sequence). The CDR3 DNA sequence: TGCAGTGCCGAGGAGATTAATGAGCAGTTCTTC. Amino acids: CSAEEINEQFF.

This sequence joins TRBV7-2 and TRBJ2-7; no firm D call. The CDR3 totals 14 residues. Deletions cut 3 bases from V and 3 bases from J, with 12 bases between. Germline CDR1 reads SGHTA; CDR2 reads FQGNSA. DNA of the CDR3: TGTGCCAGCAGCTTGTCGGAAGCCCACTACGAGCAGTACTTC. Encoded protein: CASSLSEAHYEQYF. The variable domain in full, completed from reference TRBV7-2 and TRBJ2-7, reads GAGVSQSPSNKVTEKGKDVELRCDPISGHTALYWYRQSLGQGLEFLIYFQGNSAPDKSGLPSDRFSAERTGGSVSTLTIQRTQQEDSAVYLCASSLSEAHYEQYFGPGTRLTVT.

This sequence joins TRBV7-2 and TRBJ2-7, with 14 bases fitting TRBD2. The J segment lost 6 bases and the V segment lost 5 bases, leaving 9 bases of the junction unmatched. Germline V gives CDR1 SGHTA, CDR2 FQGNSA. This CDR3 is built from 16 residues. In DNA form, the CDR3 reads TGTGCCAGCAGCCCCCCGGGACTAGCGGGAGCGGGCGAGCAGTACTTC. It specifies CASSPPGLAGAGEQYF.

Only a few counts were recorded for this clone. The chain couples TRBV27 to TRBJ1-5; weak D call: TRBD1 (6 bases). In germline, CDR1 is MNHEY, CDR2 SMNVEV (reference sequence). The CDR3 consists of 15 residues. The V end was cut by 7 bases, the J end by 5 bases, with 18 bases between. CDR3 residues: CASKSDRWIDQPQHF. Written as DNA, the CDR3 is TGTGCCAGCAAGAGCGACAGGTGGATAGATCAGCCCCAGCATTTT.

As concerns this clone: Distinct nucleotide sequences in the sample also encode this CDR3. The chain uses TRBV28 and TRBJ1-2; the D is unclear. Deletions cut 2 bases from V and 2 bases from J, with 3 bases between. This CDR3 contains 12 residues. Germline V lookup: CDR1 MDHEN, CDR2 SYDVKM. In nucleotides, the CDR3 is TGTGCCAGCAGTTTACTCAACTATGGCTACACCTTC. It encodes CASSLLNYGYTF.

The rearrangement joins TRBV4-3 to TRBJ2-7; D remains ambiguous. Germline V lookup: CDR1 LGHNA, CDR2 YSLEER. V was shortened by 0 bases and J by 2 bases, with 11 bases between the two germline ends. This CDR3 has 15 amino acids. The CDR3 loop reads CASSQDGNPAYEQYF. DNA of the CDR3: TGCGCCAGCAGCCAAGATGGGAACCCGGCCTACGAGCAGTACTTC.

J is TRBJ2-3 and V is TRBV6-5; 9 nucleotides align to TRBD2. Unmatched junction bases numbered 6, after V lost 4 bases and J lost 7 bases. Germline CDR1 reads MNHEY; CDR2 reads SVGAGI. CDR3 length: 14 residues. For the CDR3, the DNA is TGTGCCAGCAGTTTAGCGGGAGCAAAGAATACGCAGTATTTT. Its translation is CASSLAGAKNTQYF.

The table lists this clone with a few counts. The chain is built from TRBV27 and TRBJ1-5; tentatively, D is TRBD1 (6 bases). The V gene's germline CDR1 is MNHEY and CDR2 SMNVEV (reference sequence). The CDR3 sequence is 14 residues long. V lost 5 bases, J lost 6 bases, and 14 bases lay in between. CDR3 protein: CASSGRGGRQPQHF. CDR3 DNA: TGTGCCAGCAGTGGGAGGGGGGGTCGTCAGCCCCAGCATTTT.

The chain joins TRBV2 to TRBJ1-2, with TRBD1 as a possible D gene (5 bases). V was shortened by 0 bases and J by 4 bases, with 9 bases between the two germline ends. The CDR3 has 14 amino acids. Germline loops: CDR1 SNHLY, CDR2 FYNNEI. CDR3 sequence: CASSEAGPGYGYTF. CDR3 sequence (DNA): TGTGCCAGCAGTGAAGCGGGGCCTGGCTATGGCTACACCTTC.

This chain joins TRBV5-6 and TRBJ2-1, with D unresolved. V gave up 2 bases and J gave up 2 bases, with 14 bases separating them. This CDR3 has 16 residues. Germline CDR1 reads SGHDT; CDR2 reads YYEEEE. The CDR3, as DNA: TGTGCCAGCAGCTTCATAGTTGTCCAACCCTACAATGAGCAGTTCTTC. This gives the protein CASSFIVVQPYNEQFF. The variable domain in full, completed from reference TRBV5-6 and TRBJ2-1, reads DAGVTQSPTHLIKTRGQQVTLRCSPKSGHDTVSWYQQALGQGPQFIFQYYEEEERQRGNFPDRFSGHQFPNYSSELNVNALLLGDSALYLCASSFIVVQPYNEQFFGPGTRLTVL.

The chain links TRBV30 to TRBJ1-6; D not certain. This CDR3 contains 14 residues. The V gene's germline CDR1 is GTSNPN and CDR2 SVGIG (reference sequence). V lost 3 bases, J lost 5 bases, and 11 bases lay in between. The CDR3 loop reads CAWRPGNHNSPLHF. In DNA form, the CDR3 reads TGTGCCTGGAGGCCTGGGAACCATAATTCACCCCTCCACTTT.

In DNA form, the CDR3 reads TGTGCCAGCAGCTTAGAGGGCAGGTCTCCTCAGCCCCAGCATTTT. It codes for CASSLEGRSPQPQHF. This rearrangement joins TRBV5-8 to TRBJ1-5; D is uncertain. Germline-derived CDR1 and CDR2 are SGHTS and YDEGEE. Trimming stripped 2 bases from V and 6 bases from J, with 15 bases between. This CDR3 contains 15 residues. Variable domain in full (rest from reference TRBV5-8 and TRBJ1-5): EAGVTQSPTHLIKTRGQQATLRCSPISGHTSVYWYQQALGLGLQFLLWYDEGEERNRGNFPPRFSGRQFPNYSSELNVNALELEDSALYLCASSLEGRSPQPQHFGDGTRLSIL.

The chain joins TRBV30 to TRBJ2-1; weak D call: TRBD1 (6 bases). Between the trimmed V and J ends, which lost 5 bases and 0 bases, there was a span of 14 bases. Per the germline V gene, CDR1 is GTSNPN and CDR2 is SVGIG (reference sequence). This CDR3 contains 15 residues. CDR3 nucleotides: TGTGCCTGGTTACAGGGATTAAGCTCCTACAATGAGCAGTTCTTC. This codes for CAWLQGLSSYNEQFF.

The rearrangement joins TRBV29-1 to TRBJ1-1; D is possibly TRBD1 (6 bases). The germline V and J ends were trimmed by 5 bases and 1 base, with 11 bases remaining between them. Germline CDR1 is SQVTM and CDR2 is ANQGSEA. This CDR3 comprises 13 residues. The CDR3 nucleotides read TGCAGCGTTAAAGGACAGTCGAACACTGAAGCTTTCTTT. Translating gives CSVKGQSNTEAFF.

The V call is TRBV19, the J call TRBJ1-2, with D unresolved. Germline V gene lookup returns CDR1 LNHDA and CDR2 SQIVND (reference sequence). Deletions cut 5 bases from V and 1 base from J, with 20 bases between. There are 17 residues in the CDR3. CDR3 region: CASSLNSAGSLNYGYTF. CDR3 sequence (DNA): TGTGCCAGTAGTTTGAATTCGGCGGGTAGCCTTAACTATGGCTACACCTTC. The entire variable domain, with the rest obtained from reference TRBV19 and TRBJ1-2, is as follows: DGGITQSPKYLFRKEGQNVTLSCEQNLNHDAMYWYRQDPGQGLRLIYYSQIVNDFQKGDIAEGYSVSREKKESFPLTVTSAQKNPTAFYLCASSLNSAGSLNYGYTFGSGTRLTVV.

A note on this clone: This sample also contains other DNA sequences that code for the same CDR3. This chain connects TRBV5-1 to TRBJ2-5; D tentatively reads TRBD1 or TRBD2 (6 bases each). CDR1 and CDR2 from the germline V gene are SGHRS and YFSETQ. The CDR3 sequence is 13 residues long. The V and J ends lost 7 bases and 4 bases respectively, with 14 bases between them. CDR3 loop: CASSQQGGETQYF. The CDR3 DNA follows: TGCGCCAGCTCACAACAGGGAGGAGAGACCCAGTACTTC.

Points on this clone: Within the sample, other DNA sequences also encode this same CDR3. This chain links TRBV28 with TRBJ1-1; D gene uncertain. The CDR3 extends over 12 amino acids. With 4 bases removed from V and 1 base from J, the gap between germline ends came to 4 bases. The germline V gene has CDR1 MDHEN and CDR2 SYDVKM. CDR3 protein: CASSSANTEAFF. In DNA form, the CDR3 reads TGTGCCAGCAGTTCAGCGAACACTGAAGCTTTCTTT.

The CDR3 reads CAIRRQGVGEKLFF. CDR3 in DNA: TGTGCCATCAGGAGACAGGGAGTGGGGGAAAAACTGTTTTTT. The chain carries TRBV10-3 and TRBJ1-4, with TRBD1 matching 7 bases. The germline V gene encodes CDR1 ENHRY and CDR2 SYGVKD. The CDR3 sequence is 14 residues long. Trimming removed 6 bases from V and 8 bases from J; junction bases left unmatched: 9.

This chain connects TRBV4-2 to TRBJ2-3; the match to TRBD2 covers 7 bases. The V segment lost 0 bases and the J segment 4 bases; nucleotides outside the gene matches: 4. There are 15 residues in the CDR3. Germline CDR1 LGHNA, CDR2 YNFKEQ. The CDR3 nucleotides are TGTGCCAGCAGCCAAGAACCGGCGGGAGCAGATACGCAGTATTTT. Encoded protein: CASSQEPAGADTQYF.

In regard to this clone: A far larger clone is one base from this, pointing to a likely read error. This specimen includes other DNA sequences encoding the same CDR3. The CDR3 DNA reads as TGTGCCAGCAGCTTAGGGGGCTCTGGGGCCAACGTCCTGACTTTC. Translated, it gives CASSLGGSGANVLTF. The chain links TRBV7-3 to TRBJ2-6, with D perhaps assigned TRBD1 or TRBD2 (5 bases each). Germline lookup yields CDR1 SGHTA and CDR2 FQGTGA. V lost 2 bases and J 0 bases, leaving 5 bases between the germline ends. The CDR3 is 15 amino acids.